This TCR beta chain originates from a study of T cells in Graves' hyperthyroidism and ophthalmopathy. The CDR3 length is 18 residues. Germline V gene data show CDR1 as SGHVS and CDR2 as FQNEAQ. V lost 5 bases, J lost 1 base, and 15 bases stayed unmatched. Investigators excluded patients with uncontrolled infection, other autoimmune disease, pregnancy or lactation. RNA transcripts were the template for amplifying TCR beta CDR3 regions. Researchers ran a first-round RT-PCR on the TCR CDR3 using the HTBI primer set. TCRdb independently ran MiXCR on the multiplex PCR reads; one entry per CDR3 protein. The sample contains about 290,000 distinct CDR3 sequences, 15% to 20% of which appear only once.

This chain joins TRBV7-8 and TRBJ2-3, with 7 positions matching TRBD2. Sequencing input: blood. This TCR derives from a man in his forties or fifties with Graves' ophthalmopathy. CDR3: CASSQDQPASGGTDTQYF. CDR3 in DNA: TGTGCCAGCAGCCAAGATCAGCCGGCTAGCGGAGGCACAGATACGCAGTATTTT.